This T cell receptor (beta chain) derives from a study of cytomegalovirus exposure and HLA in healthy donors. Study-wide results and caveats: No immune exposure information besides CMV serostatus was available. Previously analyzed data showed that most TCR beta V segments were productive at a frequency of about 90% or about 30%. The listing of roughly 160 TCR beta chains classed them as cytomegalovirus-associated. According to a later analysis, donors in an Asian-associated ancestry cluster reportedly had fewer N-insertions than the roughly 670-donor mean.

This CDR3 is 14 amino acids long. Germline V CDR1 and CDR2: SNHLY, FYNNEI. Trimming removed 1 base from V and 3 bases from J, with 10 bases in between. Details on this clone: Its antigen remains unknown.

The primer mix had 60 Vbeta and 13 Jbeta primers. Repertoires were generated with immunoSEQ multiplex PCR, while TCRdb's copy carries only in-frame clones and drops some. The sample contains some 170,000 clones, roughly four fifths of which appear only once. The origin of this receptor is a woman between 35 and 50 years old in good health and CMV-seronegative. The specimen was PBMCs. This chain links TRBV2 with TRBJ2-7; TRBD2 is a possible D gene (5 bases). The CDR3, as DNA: TGTGCCAGCAGTGAAGGACCGGAGGTCTACGAGCAGTACTTC. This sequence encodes CASSEGPEVYEQYF.